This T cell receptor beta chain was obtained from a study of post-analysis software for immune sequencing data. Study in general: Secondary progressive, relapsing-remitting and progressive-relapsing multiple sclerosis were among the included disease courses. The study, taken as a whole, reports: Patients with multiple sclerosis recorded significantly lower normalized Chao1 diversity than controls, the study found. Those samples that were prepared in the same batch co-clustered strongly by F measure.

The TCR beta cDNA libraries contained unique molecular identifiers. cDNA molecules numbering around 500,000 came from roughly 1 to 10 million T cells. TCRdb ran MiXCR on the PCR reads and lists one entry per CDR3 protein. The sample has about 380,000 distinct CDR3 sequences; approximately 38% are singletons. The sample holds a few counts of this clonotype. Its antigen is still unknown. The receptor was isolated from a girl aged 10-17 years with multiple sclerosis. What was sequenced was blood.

CDR3 DNA: TGTGCCAGCAGTTTAAGGGTTCGTGAAAAACTGTTTTTT. Translated, it gives CASSLRVREKLFF. V is TRBV27 and J is TRBJ1-4; no clear D. Trimming shortened V by 2 bases and J by 7 bases, and 8 bases separated the two germline ends. The CDR3 consists of 13 residues. Germline loops: CDR1 MNHEY, CDR2 SMNVEV (reference sequence).